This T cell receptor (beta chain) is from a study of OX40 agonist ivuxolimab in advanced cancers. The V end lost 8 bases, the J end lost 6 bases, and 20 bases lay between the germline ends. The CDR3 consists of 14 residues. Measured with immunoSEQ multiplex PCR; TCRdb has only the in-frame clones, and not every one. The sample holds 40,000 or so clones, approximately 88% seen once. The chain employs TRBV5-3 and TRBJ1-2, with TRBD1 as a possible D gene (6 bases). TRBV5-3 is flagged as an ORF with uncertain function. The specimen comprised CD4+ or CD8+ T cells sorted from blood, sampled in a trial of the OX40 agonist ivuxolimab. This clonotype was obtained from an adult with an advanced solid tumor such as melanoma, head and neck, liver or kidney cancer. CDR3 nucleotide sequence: TGTGCCAGCAGTCTTCAGGGGAGTGTCGATGGCTACACCTTC. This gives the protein CASSLQGSVDGYTF.